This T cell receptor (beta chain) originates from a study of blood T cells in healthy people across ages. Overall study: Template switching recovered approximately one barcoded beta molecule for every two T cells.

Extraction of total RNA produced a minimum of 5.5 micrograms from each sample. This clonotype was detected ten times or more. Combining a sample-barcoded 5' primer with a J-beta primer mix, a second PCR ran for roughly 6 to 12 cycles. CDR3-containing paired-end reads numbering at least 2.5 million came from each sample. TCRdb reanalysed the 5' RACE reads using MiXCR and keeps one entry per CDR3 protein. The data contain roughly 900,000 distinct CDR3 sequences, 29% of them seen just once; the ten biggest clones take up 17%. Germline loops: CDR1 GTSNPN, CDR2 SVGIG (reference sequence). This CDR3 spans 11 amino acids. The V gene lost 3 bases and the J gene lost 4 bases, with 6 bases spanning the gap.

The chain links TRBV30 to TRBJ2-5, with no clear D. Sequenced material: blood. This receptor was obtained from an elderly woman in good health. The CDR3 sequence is CAWRYSETQYF. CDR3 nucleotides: TGTGCCTGGAGGTACTCAGAGACCCAGTACTTC.